This T cell receptor beta chain derives from a study of human T cells and chemical hapten exposure. Study at large: Diphenylcyclopropenone was applied weekly to patients' scalps across the approximately 25-week study. Study-wide findings and caveats: The donor cohort had alopecia, so its immune response may not match that of healthy people.

This clonotype came up many times. Antigen: not known. Described time point: patch test 2, 6 weeks after DPC sensitization. The treatment denotes: therapeutic diphenylcyclopropenone sensitization with weekly scalp DPC. TCRdb analysed the RACE reads with MiXCR anew, one entry per CDR3 protein. The sample shows 95,000 or so distinct CDR3 sequences, roughly 10% of them seen only once. V gave up 3 bases and J gave up 4 bases; unmatched junction bases: 8. Germline values: CDR1 DFQATT, CDR2 SNEGSKA (reference sequence). The CDR3 is 16 amino acids. This sequence was found in a woman aged 40 to 50 with alopecia areata. Some clones in this sample may be carry-over from other donors' samples. Here the sequenced sample was whole blood, taken in connection with sensitization to the hapten diphenylcyclopropenone (DPC). The rearrangement links TRBV20-1 to TRBJ2-3; TRBD2 agrees at 12 bases. The CDR3 DNA sequence: TGCAGTGCTAGGGACCCTAGCGGGGGGGCGGCAGATACGCAGTATTTT. Its translation: CSARDPSGGAADTQYF.